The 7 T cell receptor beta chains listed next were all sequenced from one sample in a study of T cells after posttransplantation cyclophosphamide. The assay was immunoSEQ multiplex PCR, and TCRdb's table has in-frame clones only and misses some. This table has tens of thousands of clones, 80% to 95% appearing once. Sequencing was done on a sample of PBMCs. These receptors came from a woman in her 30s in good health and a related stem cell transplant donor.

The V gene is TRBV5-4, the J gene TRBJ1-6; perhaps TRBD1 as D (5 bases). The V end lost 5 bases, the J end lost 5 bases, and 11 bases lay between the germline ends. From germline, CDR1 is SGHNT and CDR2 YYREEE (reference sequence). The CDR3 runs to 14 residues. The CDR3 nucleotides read TGTGCCAGCAGGCCGACAGATGATAATTCACCCCTCCACTTT. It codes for CASRPTDDNSPLHF. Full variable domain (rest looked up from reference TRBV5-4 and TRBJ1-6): ETGVTQSPTHLIKTRGQQVTLRCSSQSGHNTVSWYQQALGQGPQFIFQYYREEENGRGNFPPRFSGLQFPNYSSELNVNALELDDSALYLCASRPTDDNSPLHFGNGTRLTVT.

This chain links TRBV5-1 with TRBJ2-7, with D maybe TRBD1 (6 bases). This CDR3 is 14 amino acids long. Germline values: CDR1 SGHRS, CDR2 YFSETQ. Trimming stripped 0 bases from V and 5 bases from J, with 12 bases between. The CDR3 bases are TGCGCCAGCAGCTTGGGTCCAGGGGAGAACGAGCAGTACTTC. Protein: CASSLGPGENEQYF.

CDR3 loop: CAEGHSSNQPQHF. The DNA of the CDR3 is TGTGCCGAAGGACACTCTAGCAATCAGCCCCAGCATTTT. This chain uses TRBV5-6 with TRBJ1-5; D possibly corresponds to TRBD1 (5 bases). V was cut by 10 bases and J by 0 bases, with 11 bases left in between. The length of the CDR3 is 13 residues. CDR1 is SGHDT, CDR2 YYEEEE, per germline.

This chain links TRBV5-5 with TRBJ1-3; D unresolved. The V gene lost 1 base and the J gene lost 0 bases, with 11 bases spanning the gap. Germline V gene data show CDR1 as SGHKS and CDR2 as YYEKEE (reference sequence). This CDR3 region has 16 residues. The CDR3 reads CASSLRVLSSGNTIYF. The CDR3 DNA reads TGTGCCAGCAGCTTGAGGGTCCTAAGCTCTGGAAACACCATATATTTT. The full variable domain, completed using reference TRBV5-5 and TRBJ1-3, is DAGVTQSPTHLIKTRGQQVTLRCSPISGHKSVSWYQQVLGQGPQFIFQYYEKEERGRGNFPDRFSARQFPNYSSELNVNALLLGDSALYLCASSLRVLSSGNTIYFGEGSWLTVV.

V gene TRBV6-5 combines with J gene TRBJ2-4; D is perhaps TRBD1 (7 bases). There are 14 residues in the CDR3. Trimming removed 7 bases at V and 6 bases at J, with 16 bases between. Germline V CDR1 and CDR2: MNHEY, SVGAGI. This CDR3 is CASTQGGLGNIQYF. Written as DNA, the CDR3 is TGTGCCAGCACCCAGGGGGGCTTAGGAAACATTCAGTACTTC.

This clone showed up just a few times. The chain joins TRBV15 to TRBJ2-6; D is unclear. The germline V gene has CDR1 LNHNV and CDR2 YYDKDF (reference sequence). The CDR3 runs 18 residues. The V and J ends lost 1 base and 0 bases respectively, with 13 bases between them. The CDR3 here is CATSRGAAGYSGANVLTF. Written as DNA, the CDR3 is TGTGCCACCAGCAGAGGGGCAGCAGGCTACTCTGGGGCCAACGTCCTGACTTTC.

The CDR3 bases are TGTGCCAGCAAAGGGGGCTTGAACACTGAAGCTTTCTTT. Translation: CASKGGLNTEAFF. The J gene is TRBJ1-1, the V gene TRBV6-6; 7 nucleotides line up with TRBD1. V dropped 7 bases and J dropped 0; count of bases not matched to a gene: 2. CDR3 size: 13 residues. Germline CDR1 and CDR2: MNHNY and SVGAGI (reference sequence).